The next 21 T cell receptor beta chains were all read from a single sample in a study of blood T cell repertoires in COVID-19. Measured with immunoSEQ multiplex PCR; TCRdb has only the in-frame clones, and not every one. This table holds some 290,000 clones, more than 85% found once. Material for sequencing was PBMCs or T cells enriched from blood (not recorded which). Receptors were obtained from a woman aged 25 to 45 who had been exposed to COVID-19.

This rearrangement joins TRBV3-1 (or the pseudogene TRBV3-2) to TRBJ2-5, with a weak D call TRBD2 (7 bases). Germline V gene sequence: CDR1 LGHDT, CDR2 YNNKEL (reference sequence). V was cut by 3 bases and J by 5 bases, with 19 bases left in between. CDR3 length equals 16 residues. The CDR3 nucleotides are TGTGCCAGCAGCCAGAGGGGGGGCATTGGTTTTGAGACCCAGTACTTC. It encodes CASSQRGGIGFETQYF.

This sequence joins TRBV12-5 and TRBJ2-7, with TRBD1 identical over 9 bases. V lost 0 bases and J lost 4; bases outside the gene matches: 7. Germline CDR1 reads LGHNT; CDR2 reads FRNRAP. The CDR3 covers 16 residues. CDR3 sequence reads: CASGLVLVGTGYEQYF. As DNA, the CDR3 is TGTGCTAGTGGTTTGGTACTAGTGGGGACAGGGTACGAGCAGTACTTC.

CDR3 nucleotide sequence: TGCGCCAGCAGCTGGTCCACAGGGGCCCTATATGGCTACACCTTC. Its translation: CASSWSTGALYGYTF. The chain combines TRBV5-1 with TRBJ1-2; TRBD1 matches 7 bases. Germline loops: CDR1 SGHRS, CDR2 YFSETQ. The CDR3 length is 15 residues. V shed 3 bases and J 5 bases; nucleotides not matched to a gene: 10.

This clone has only a few counts. The chain combines TRBV7-3 with TRBJ2-3; D perhaps matches TRBD2 (5 bases). The CDR3 has 12 residues. CDR1 is SGHTA and CDR2 is FQGTGA in the germline V gene. The V end was cut by 5 bases, the J end by 4 bases, with 7 bases between. CDR3 sequence reads: CASSRGADTQYF. In nucleotides, the CDR3 is TGTGCCAGCAGCCGGGGTGCAGATACGCAGTATTTT.

This clone showed up just once. The chain employs TRBV9 and TRBJ2-5; D may be TRBD2 (6 bases). V lost 4 bases and J 7 bases, leaving 20 bases between the germline ends. This CDR3 comprises 15 residues. The germline gives CDR1 SGDLS, CDR2 YYNGEE. The CDR3 region has the DNA TGTGCCAGCAGCCCAGTGGAGACTCCCGGGGGGACCCAGTACTTC. Translation gives CASSPVETPGGTQYF.

This chain connects TRBV13 to TRBJ1-3; 8 nucleotides align to TRBD1. The V gene end was trimmed by 6 bases and the J gene end by 3 bases; junction bases not matched to a gene: 7. The CDR3 runs 15 residues. CDR1 and CDR2 (germline): PRHDT, FYEKMQ (reference sequence). The CDR3 DNA reads TGTGCCAGCAGTCCCCGGACAGGGTTTGGAAACACCATATATTTT. Translating it yields CASSPRTGFGNTIYF.

J is TRBJ2-7 and V is TRBV5-6; TRBD1 agrees at 7 bases. CDR1 and CDR2 from the germline V gene are SGHDT and YYEEEE. The CDR3 has 17 amino acids. V was clipped by 4 bases and J by 0 bases; unmatched bases: 13. CDR3 bases: TGTGCCAGCAGCCCGAAGGGGACAGCCTTCCTCTCCTACGAGCAGTACTTC. It is translated as CASSPKGTAFLSYEQYF.

This chain joins TRBV10-3 and TRBJ2-5; D not resolved. In germline, CDR1 is ENHRY, CDR2 SYGVKD. The germline V and J ends were trimmed by 6 bases and 0 bases, with 14 bases remaining between them. The CDR3 length is 15 residues. The CDR3 region is CAIRSTIEYQETQYF. The CDR3 nucleotides read TGTGCCATCAGATCCACTATAGAGTACCAAGAGACCCAGTACTTC.

The chain has TRBV24-1 and TRBJ2-7; TRBD1 agrees at 11 bases. Germline lookup yields CDR1 KGHDR and CDR2 SFDVKD. This CDR3 comprises 15 residues. With 3 bases clipped from V and 6 bases from J, the junction kept 6 bases outside the gene matches. CDR3 in amino acids: CATSDSGQGATEQYF. The CDR3 DNA reads TGTGCCACCAGTGATAGTGGACAGGGGGCGACCGAGCAGTACTTC.

The V and J genes are TRBV4-2 and TRBJ2-7; 8 positions match TRBD1. The CDR3 length is 17 residues. Germline V gene sequence: CDR1 LGHNA, CDR2 YNFKEQ. V was clipped by 4 bases and J by 2 bases; unmatched bases: 13. For the CDR3, the DNA is TGTGCCAGCAGCCGATCCTTTGACCGGGACAGGCCCTACGAGCAGTACTTC. This codes for CASSRSFDRDRPYEQYF.

The chain recombines TRBV6-5 with TRBJ1-2; D may be TRBD1 (5 bases). The CDR3 loop spans 16 amino acids. The germline V and J ends were trimmed by 4 bases and 0 bases, with 15 bases remaining between them. Germline V gene lookup returns CDR1 MNHEY and CDR2 SVGAGI. As DNA, the CDR3 is TGTGCCAGCAGTTCCGAACCAGGGCGAGCTAACTATGGCTACACCTTC. It specifies CASSSEPGRANYGYTF.

CDR3 DNA sequence: TGCGCCAGCAGCTTTCAGACAGGGGCTCTTAGCTCAGATACGCAGTATTTT. Protein sequence: CASSFQTGALSSDTQYF. The chain has TRBV5-1 and TRBJ2-3, with 8 nucleotides matching TRBD1. The CDR3 contains 17 residues. The V gene's germline CDR1 is SGHRS and CDR2 YFSETQ. Trimming took 2 bases from V and 4 from J; bases not matched to a gene: 12.

V gene TRBV27 combines with J gene TRBJ1-2; a weak D match, TRBD1 (5 bases). V dropped 6 bases and J dropped 4 bases, with 9 bases sitting between them. CDR3 length: 12 amino acids. Germline-derived CDR1 and CDR2 are MNHEY and SMNVEV (reference sequence). CDR3 region: CASRDSVYGYTF. In DNA, the CDR3 is TGTGCCAGCAGAGACAGTGTCTATGGCTACACCTTC.

The CDR3 here is CASSTPTGDRTDTQYF. CDR3 nucleotide sequence: TGTGCCAGCAGCACGCCGACAGGGGACCGCACAGATACGCAGTATTTT. This sequence joins TRBV21-1 and TRBJ2-3; the table calls TRBD1, which could not be checked here. TRBV21-1 is a listed pseudogene. The CDR3 spans 16 residues.

This clone has only a few counts. V usage is TRBV11-2 and J usage is TRBJ2-7; D possibly corresponds to TRBD2 (5 bases). Trimming took off 0 bases at V and 2 bases at J, with 11 bases between the two ends. There are 15 residues in the CDR3. CDR1 and CDR2 from the germline V gene are SGHAT and FQNNGV. Written as DNA, the CDR3 is TGTGCCAGCAGCTTAGATCCTAGCTTCACCTACGAGCAGTACTTC. Translated: CASSLDPSFTYEQYF.

The J gene is TRBJ1-1, the V gene TRBV19; a weak D match, TRBD1 (6 bases). CDR1 is LNHDA, CDR2 SQIVND, per germline (reference sequence). V lost 4 bases to trimming and J lost 1 base, with 13 bases between them. CDR3 length: 15 residues. In nucleotides, the CDR3 is TGTGCCAGTAGTACCTACAGGGTAACGAACACTGAAGCTTTCTTT. Translating gives CASSTYRVTNTEAFF.

V is TRBV6-6 and J is TRBJ2-3, with a possible D match to TRBD1 (6 bases). CDR3 size: 15 residues. V was trimmed by 1 base and J by 4 bases, leaving 12 bases between them. Germline CDR1 reads MNHNY; CDR2 reads SVGAGI (reference sequence). The CDR3 DNA follows: TGTGCCAGCAGTTACTGGACAGTAAGCTCAGATACGCAGTATTTT. Protein sequence: CASSYWTVSSDTQYF.

The chain carries TRBV5-1 and TRBJ2-1; 7 positions match TRBD2. The CDR3 runs 15 residues. The J segment lost 6 bases and the V segment lost 4 bases, leaving 10 bases of the junction unmatched. Germline loops: CDR1 SGHRS, CDR2 YFSETQ. The CDR3 sequence: CASSGGLVRFNEQFF. The DNA for the CDR3 is TGCGCCAGCAGCGGTGGACTAGTTCGGTTCAATGAGCAGTTCTTC.

This chain uses TRBV10-3 with TRBJ1-2; D remains unclear. With 2 bases removed from V and 2 bases from J, the gap between germline ends came to 6 bases. CDR1 and CDR2 (germline): ENHRY, SYGVKD. The CDR3 loop spans 13 amino acids. CDR3 region: CAISEIKNYGYTF. The CDR3 region has the DNA TGTGCCATCAGTGAGATTAAAAACTATGGCTACACCTTC.

The CDR3 spells CASSPGGWTEAFF. The CDR3 region has the DNA TGTGCCAGCAGCCCAGGGGGCTGGACTGAAGCTTTCTTT. V is TRBV7-9 and J is TRBJ1-1; TRBD1 matches 8 bases. This CDR3 is 13 amino acids long. Trimming at V came to 5 bases and at J to 5 bases, leaving 4 bases not matched to a gene. Germline-derived CDR1 and CDR2 are SEHNR and FQNEAQ (reference sequence).

This clone was seen a handful of times. The chain combines TRBV27 with TRBJ1-1; D perhaps matches TRBD1 (6 bases). Germline V lookup: CDR1 MNHEY, CDR2 SMNVEV (reference sequence). Trimming removed 7 bases from V and 4 bases from J, with 16 bases in between. This CDR3 region has 14 residues. The CDR3 here is CASTPGGAGTEAFF. For the CDR3, the DNA is TGTGCCAGCACCCCGGGGGGGGCTGGCACTGAAGCTTTCTTT.